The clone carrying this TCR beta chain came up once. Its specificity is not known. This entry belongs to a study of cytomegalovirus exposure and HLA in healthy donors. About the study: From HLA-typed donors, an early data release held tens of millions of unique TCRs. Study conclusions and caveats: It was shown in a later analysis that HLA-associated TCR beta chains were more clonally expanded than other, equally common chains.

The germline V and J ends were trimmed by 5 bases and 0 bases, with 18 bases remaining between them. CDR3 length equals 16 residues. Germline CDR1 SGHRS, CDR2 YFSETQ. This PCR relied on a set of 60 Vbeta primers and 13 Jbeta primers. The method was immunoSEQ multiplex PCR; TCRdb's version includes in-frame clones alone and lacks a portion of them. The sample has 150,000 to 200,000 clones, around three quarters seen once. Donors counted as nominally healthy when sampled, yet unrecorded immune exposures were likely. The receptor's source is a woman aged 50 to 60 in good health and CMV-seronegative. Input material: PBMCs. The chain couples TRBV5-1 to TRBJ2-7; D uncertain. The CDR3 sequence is CASRIMPDIFSYEQYF. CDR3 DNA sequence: TGCGCCAGCAGGATAATGCCTGACATATTCTCCTACGAGCAGTACTTC.